This T cell receptor (beta chain) comes out of a study of identical twins. TCRdb redid the calling of the 5' RACE reads with MiXCR, one entry per CDR3 protein. Found here are 600,000 to 800,000 distinct CDR3 sequences, 20% to 25% of them singletons; the top ten hold approximately 4.3%. CDR1 SQVTM and CDR2 ANQGSEA come from the germline V gene. The CDR3 contains 14 residues. Trimming took 2 bases from V and 6 from J, leaving 17 bases between them. A few counts support this clonotype. This sample also appeared in a second study, on T cells expressing NK-cell markers.

Sequenced sample: PBMCs. The J gene is TRBJ2-7, the V gene TRBV29-1; D is unclear. The TCR originated in a woman aged 18-29 years in good health. The CDR3 DNA reads as TGCAGCGTTGAATTTACGCCAGCGTCCCGCGAGCAGTACTTC. This sequence encodes CSVEFTPASREQYF.